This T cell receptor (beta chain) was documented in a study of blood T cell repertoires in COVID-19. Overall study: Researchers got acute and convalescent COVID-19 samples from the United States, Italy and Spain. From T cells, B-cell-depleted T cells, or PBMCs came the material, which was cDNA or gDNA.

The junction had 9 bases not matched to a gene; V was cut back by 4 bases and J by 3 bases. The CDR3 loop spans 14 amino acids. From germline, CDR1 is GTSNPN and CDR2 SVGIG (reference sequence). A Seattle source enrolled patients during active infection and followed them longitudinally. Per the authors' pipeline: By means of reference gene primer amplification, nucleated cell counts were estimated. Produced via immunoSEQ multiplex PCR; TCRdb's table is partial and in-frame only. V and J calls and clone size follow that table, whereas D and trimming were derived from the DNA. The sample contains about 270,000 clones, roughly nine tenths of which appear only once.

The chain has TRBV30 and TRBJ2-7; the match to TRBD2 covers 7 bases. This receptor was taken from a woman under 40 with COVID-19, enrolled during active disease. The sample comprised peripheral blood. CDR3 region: CAWTHAGLDYEQYF. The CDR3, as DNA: TGTGCCTGGACTCATGCAGGACTAGACTACGAGCAGTACTTC.